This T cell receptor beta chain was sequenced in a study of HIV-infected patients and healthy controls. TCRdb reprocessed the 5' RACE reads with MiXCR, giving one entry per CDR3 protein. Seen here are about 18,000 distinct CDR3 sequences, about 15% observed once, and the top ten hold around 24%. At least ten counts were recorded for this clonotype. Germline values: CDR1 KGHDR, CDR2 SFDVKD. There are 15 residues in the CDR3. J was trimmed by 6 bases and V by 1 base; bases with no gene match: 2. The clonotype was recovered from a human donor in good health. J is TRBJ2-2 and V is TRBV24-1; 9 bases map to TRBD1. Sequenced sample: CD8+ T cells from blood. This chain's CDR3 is CATSDFGTGPGELFF. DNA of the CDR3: TGTGCCACCAGTGATTTTGGGACAGGGCCCGGGGAGCTGTTTTTT.